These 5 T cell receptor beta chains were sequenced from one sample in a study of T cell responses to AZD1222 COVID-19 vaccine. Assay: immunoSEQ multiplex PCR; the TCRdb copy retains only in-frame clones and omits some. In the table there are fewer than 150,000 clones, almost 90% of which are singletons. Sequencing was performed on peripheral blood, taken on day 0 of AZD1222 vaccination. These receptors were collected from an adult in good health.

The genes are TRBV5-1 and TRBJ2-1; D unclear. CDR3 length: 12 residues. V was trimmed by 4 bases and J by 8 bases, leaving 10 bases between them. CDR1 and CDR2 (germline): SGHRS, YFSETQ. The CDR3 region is CASSPAPHEQFF. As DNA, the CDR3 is TGCGCCAGCAGCCCGGCCCCCCATGAGCAGTTCTTC.

DNA for the CDR3: TGTGCCAGCAGCCAAGATGACTCCTATAATTCACCCCTCCACTTT. Residues: CASSQDDSYNSPLHF. The V call is TRBV3-1 (or the pseudogene TRBV3-2), the J call TRBJ1-6; D uncertain. The V end lost 0 bases, the J end lost 0 bases, and 3 bases lay between the germline ends. The germline V gene has CDR1 LGHDT and CDR2 YNNKEL (reference sequence). There are 15 residues in the CDR3.

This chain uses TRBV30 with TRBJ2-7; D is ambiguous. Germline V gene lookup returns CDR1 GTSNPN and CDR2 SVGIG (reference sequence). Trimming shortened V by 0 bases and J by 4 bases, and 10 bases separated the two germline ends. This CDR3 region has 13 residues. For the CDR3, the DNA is TGTGCCTGGAGTGTAGTTTTGCCGTACGAGCAGTACTTC. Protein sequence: CAWSVVLPYEQYF.

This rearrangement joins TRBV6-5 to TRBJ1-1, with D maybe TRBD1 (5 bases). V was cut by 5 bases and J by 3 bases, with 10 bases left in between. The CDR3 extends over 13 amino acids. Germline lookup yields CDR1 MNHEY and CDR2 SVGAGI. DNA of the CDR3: TGTGCCAGCAGTCCGAGGGGCTACACTGAAGCTTTCTTT. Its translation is CASSPRGYTEAFF.

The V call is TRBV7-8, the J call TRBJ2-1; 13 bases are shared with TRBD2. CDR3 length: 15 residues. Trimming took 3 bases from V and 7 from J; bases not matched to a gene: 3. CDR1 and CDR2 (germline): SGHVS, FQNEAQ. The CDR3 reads CASSFPTSGRNEQFF. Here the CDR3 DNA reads TGTGCCAGCAGCTTCCCGACTAGCGGGAGGAATGAGCAGTTCTTC.